This T cell receptor (beta chain) was obtained from a study of identical twins. This CDR3 has 17 amino acids. The germline CDR1 and CDR2 sequences are SEHNR and FQNEAQ (reference sequence). After removal of 6 bases from V and 6 bases from J, the junction contained 12 bases not matched to a gene. The table lists this clonotype with many counts. Its antigen is unidentified. The study's findings and limits: Excess sharing by twins proved weaker in beta out-of-frame sequences. The presence of invariant MAIT and iNKT cells could partly confound analyses of zero-insertion sequences.

A universal primer binding site was introduced by template switching. The final cDNA contained unique molecular identifiers. TCRdb fed the 5' RACE reads into MiXCR, producing one record per CDR3 protein. The sample has some 570,000 distinct CDR3 sequences; approximately 20% are singletons. Healthy Caucasians provided all donations. These data are also associated with another study on yellow fever vaccine responses in identical twins.

This receptor was identified in a young woman in good health. What was sequenced was CD4+ T cells sorted from blood. The chain couples TRBV7-9 to TRBJ2-3, with 13 bases identical to TRBD2. This CDR3 is CASRNTGTSGARDTQYF. CDR3 sequence (DNA): TGTGCCAGCAGAAATACCGGGACTAGCGGGGCCAGGGATACGCAGTATTTT.